This T cell receptor beta chain comes out of a study of blood T cell repertoires in COVID-19. Study summary: Some COVID-19 samples were acute and others convalescent; all came from the United States, Italy and Spain. T cells, B-cell-depleted T cells, or PBMCs provided the cDNA or gDNA that served as material.

Original analysis: Estimation of nucleated cell counts relied on the amplification of reference gene primers. TCRdb's table, derived via immunoSEQ multiplex PCR, lists solely in-frame clones and lacks some. V and J calls and clone size are given by that table; D and trimming were obtained from the DNA. This table has approximately 270,000 clones, roughly nine tenths appearing once. The CDR3 runs to 14 residues. Trimming cost V 6 bases and J 4 bases, with 14 bases left between them. Germline CDR1 reads MNHEY; CDR2 reads SVGAGI. This receptor was obtained from a man younger than 35 with active or convalescent COVID-19. The chain uses TRBV6-5 and TRBJ2-3; weak D call: TRBD1 (6 bases). The sequenced sample consisted of peripheral blood. CDR3 DNA sequence: TGTGCCAGCAGGCCTGGACAGAGTTCAGATACGCAGTATTTT. Encoded protein: CASRPGQSSDTQYF.